This T cell receptor beta chain was profiled in a study of blood T cell repertoires in COVID-19. About the research overall: Collection of acute and convalescent COVID-19 samples took place in the United States, Italy and Spain. PBMCs, B-cell-depleted T cells, or T cells provided the cDNA or gDNA that made up the material.

Enrolled through a virtual design, the participants were between roughly 18 and 95 years of age and came from about two dozen US areas. Original methodology: Scientists estimated how many nucleated cells there were by amplifying reference gene primers. The data were produced by immunoSEQ multiplex PCR, yet TCRdb's version contains in-frame clones alone and is incomplete. V, J and clone size derive from that table, while D and trimming were established from the DNA sequence. The table has 400,000 or so clones, 80% to 90% seen once. V trimming: 5 bases; J trimming: 3 bases; junction bases outside the gene matches: 4. The germline gives CDR1 SGHTA, CDR2 FQGNSA. The CDR3 extends over 15 amino acids.

This clonotype originated in a man aged 30 to 39 who had recovered from COVID-19. The sequencing input was PBMCs or T cells enriched from blood (not recorded which). This chain links TRBV7-2 with TRBJ2-5; the match to TRBD2 covers 12 bases. The CDR3 protein is CASSPRTSGEETQYF. In DNA form, the CDR3 reads TGTGCCAGCAGCCCGAGGACTAGCGGGGAAGAGACCCAGTACTTC. The variable domain in full, with the rest retrieved from reference TRBV7-2 and TRBJ2-5, is GAGVSQSPSNKVTEKGKDVELRCDPISGHTALYWYRQSLGQGLEFLIYFQGNSAPDKSGLPSDRFSAERTGGSVSTLTIQRTQQEDSAVYLCASSPRTSGEETQYFGPGTRLLVL.